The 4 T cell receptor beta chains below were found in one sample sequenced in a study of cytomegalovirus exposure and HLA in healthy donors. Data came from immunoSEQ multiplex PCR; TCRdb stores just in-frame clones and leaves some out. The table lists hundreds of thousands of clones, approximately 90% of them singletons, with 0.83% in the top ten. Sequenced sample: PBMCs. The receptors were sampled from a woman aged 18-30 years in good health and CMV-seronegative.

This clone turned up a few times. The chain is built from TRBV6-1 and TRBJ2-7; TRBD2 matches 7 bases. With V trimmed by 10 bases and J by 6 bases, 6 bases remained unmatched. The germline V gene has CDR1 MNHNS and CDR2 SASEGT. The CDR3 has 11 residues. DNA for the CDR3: TGTGCCACCCTGGGGGGGGTCGAGCAGTACTTC. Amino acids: CATLGGVEQYF.

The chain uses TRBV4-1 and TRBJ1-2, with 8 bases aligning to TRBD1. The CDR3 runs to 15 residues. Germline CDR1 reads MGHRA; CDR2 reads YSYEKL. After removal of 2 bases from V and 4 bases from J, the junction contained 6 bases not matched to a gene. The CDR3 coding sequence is TGCGCCAGCAGCCAAACCGGGACAGGTCCCTATGGCTACACCTTC. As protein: CASSQTGTGPYGYTF.

This CDR3 is CATVGGRYGYTF. For the CDR3, the DNA is TGTGCCACGGTCGGGGGTCGCTATGGCTACACCTTC. This chain joins TRBV27 and TRBJ1-2, with D possibly TRBD1 on 5 matching bases. From germline, CDR1 is MNHEY and CDR2 SMNVEV (reference sequence). The ends were cut back, 10 bases at V and 4 bases at J, with 13 bases in the middle. This CDR3 region has 12 residues.

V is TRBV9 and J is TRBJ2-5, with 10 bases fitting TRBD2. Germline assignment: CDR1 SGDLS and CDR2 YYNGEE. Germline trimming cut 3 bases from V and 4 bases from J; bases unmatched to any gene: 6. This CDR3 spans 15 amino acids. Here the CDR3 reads CASSGIAGGLETQYF. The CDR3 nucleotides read TGTGCCAGCAGCGGAATAGCGGGAGGTTTAGAGACCCAGTACTTC. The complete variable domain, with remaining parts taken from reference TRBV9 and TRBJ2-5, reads DSGVTQTPKHLITATGQRVTLRCSPRSGDLSVYWYQQSLDQGLQFLIQYYNGEERAKGNILERFSAQQFPDLHSELNLSSLELGDSALYFCASSGIAGGLETQYFGPGTRLLVL.